The clone carrying this T cell receptor beta chain was seen many times. The CDR3 is made up of 17 amino acids. With 1 base clipped from V and 6 bases from J, the junction kept 8 bases outside the gene matches. Per the germline V gene, CDR1 is MDHEN and CDR2 is SYDVKM. The sample belongs to a study of T cells in Graves' hyperthyroidism and ophthalmopathy. RNA transcripts served as the template for amplifying TCR beta CDR3 regions. RT-PCR in the first round (using the HTBI primer set) targeted the TCR CDR3. MiXCR was run by TCRdb on the multiplex PCR reads, yielding one entry per CDR3 protein. Among hundreds of thousands of distinct CDR3 sequences, under 15% were seen once, and the ten largest hold less than 10%.

The chain employs TRBV28 and TRBJ2-3; the match to TRBD2 covers 12 bases. Sample: blood. The source is a young woman with Graves' hyperthyroidism. The CDR3 is CASSLLIILAGGDTQYF. The CDR3 DNA reads as TGTGCCAGCAGTTTATTGATCATACTAGCGGGAGGCGATACGCAGTATTTT.